This TCR beta chain was sequenced in a study of identical twins. Using its own MiXCR run on the 5' RACE reads, TCRdb lists one record per CDR3 protein. The sample consists of 400,000 to 650,000 distinct CDR3 sequences, about 20% of them appearing once. CDR1 is LGHDT, CDR2 YNNKEL, per germline (reference sequence). The CDR3 loop spans 13 amino acids. Trimming stripped 0 bases from V and 8 bases from J, with 10 bases between. Another study also made use of these data, one on T cells expressing NK-cell markers.

V gene TRBV3-1 combines with J gene TRBJ1-1, with unresolved D. The TCR sequence derives from a woman younger than 30 in good health. Sequencing was done on a sample of CD4+ T cells sorted from blood. CDR3 DNA sequence: TGTGCCAGCAGCCAAGAACAGTTCAGGGAAGCTTTCTTT. Its protein product is CASSQEQFREAFF.